This TCR beta chain was captured by sequencing in a study of technical replicates of blood from a few donors. The length of the CDR3 is 18 residues. Germline CDR1 is MGHDK and CDR2 is SYGVNS. Germline trimming cut 6 bases from V and 3 bases from J; bases unmatched to any gene: 12. Profiling relied on immunoSEQ multiplex PCR, and the TCRdb table lists in-frame clones only, not all of them. The data show approximately 81,000 clones, around 95% seen once. The sequence was obtained from a human donor in good health. Material for sequencing was T cells isolated from PBMCs. The chain couples TRBV25-1 to TRBJ2-2; 11 bases are a match to TRBD1. The CDR3 is CASSENSWTGGYTGELFF. DNA of the CDR3: TGTGCCAGCAGCGAGAATAGCTGGACAGGGGGCTACACCGGGGAGCTGTTTTTT.